These 3 T cell receptor beta chains originate from one sample sequenced in a study of OX40 agonist ivuxolimab in advanced cancers. Generated by immunoSEQ multiplex PCR, the TCRdb table keeps only in-frame clones and is missing some. The table has some 51,000 clones, around 86% seen once. The sample here was CD4+ or CD8+ T cells sorted from blood, taken in a trial of the OX40 agonist ivuxolimab. The receptor source for this set is an adult with an advanced solid tumor such as melanoma, head and neck, liver or kidney cancer.

The V call is TRBV28, the J call TRBJ1-5; no clear D gene. With 2 bases removed from V and 0 bases from J, the gap between germline ends came to 11 bases. This CDR3 has 16 amino acids. Per the germline V gene, CDR1 is MDHEN and CDR2 is SYDVKM. CDR3 in amino acids: CASSLRPGPSNQPQHF. In DNA form, the CDR3 reads TGTGCCAGCAGTTTACGCCCTGGGCCTAGCAATCAGCCCCAGCATTTT.

This chain connects TRBV25-1 to TRBJ1-4, with 10 bases lining up with TRBD1. V dropped 4 bases and J dropped 5; count of bases not matched to a gene: 7. The CDR3 totals 16 residues. Germline values: CDR1 MGHDK, CDR2 SYGVNS. The CDR3 region has the DNA TGTGCCAGCAGTGTGGACAGGGGGGGTATGAATGAAAAACTGTTTTTT. Protein sequence: CASSVDRGGMNEKLFF.

The V gene is TRBV18, the J gene TRBJ2-4; 14 positions agree with TRBD2. CDR1 and CDR2 (germline): KGHSH, LQKENI. V lost 3 bases to trimming and J lost 3 bases; unmatched junction nucleotides: 7. The length of the CDR3 is 18 residues. CDR3 in DNA: TGTGCCAGCTCACCCCCCGGACTAGCGGGAGGACACAAAAACATTCAGTACTTC. Translation gives CASSPPGLAGGHKNIQYF.